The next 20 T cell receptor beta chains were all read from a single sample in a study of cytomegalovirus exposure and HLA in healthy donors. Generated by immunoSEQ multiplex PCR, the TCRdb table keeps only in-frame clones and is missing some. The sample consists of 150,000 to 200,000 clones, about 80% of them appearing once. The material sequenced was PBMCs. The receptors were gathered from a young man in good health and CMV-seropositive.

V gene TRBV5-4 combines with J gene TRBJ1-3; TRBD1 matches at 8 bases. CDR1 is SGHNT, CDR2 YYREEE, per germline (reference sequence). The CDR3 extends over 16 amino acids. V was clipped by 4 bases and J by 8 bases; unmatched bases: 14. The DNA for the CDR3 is TGTGCCAGCAGCATAAGACAGGGGAGACACTCGGACACCATATATTTT. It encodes CASSIRQGRHSDTIYF.

The CDR3 reads CSVASGSLRTQYF. CDR3 DNA sequence: TGCAGCGTTGCTAGCGGGTCCCTGCGGACCCAGTACTTC. This chain links TRBV29-1 with TRBJ2-5, with 8 nucleotides matching TRBD2. The CDR3 consists of 13 residues. The trim removed 4 bases at V and 7 bases at J, leaving 8 bases unmatched. The germline V gene has CDR1 SQVTM and CDR2 ANQGSEA.

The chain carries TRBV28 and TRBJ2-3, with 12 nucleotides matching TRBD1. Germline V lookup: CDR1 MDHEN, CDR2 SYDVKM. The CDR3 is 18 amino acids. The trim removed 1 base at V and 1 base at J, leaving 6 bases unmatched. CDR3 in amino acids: CASSLLSGTGGGTDTQYF. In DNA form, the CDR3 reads TGTGCCAGCAGTTTATTGAGTGGGACAGGGGGCGGCACAGATACGCAGTATTTT.

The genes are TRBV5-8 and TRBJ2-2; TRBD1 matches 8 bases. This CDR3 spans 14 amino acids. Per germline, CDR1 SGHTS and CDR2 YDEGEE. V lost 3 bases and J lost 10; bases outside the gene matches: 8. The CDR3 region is CASSSSTGAEELFF. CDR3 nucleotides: TGTGCCAGCAGCTCTTCGACAGGGGCCGAGGAGCTGTTTTTT. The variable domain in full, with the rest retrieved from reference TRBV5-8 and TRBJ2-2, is EAGVTQSPTHLIKTRGQQATLRCSPISGHTSVYWYQQALGLGLQFLLWYDEGEERNRGNFPPRFSGRQFPNYSSELNVNALELEDSALYLCASSSSTGAEELFFGEGSRLTVL.

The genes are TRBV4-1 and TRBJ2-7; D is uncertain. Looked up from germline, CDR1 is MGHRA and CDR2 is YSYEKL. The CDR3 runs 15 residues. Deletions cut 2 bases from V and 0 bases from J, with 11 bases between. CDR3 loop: CASSQLQFSSYEQYF. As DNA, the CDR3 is TGCGCCAGCAGCCAATTACAGTTCAGCTCCTACGAGCAGTACTTC.

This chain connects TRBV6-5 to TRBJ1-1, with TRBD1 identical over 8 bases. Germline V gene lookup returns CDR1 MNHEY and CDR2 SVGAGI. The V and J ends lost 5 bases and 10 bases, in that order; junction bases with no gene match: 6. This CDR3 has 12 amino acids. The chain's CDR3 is CASSTGGRGAFF. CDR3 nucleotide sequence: TGTGCCAGCAGTACAGGGGGTAGAGGAGCTTTCTTT.

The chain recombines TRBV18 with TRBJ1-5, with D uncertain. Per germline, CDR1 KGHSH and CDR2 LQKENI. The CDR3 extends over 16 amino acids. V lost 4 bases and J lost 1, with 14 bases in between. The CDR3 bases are TGTGCCAGCTCACTTCTGGCAGGCGAAAGCAATCAGCCCCAGCATTTT. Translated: CASSLLAGESNQPQHF.

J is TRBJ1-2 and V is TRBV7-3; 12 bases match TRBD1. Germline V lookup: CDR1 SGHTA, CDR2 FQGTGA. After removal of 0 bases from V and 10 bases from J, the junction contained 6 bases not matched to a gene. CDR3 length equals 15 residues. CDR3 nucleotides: TGTGCCAGCAGCTTAACGGGGACAGGGGGCCGTGACTACACCTTC. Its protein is CASSLTGTGGRDYTF.

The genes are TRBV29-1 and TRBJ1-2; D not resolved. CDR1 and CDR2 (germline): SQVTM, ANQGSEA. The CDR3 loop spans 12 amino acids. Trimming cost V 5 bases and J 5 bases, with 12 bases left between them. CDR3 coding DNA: TGCAGCGTTCTTGAGTCTTTTTATGGCTACACCTTC. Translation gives CSVLESFYGYTF.

This chain's CDR3 is CASSPGLAGDNEQFF. The CDR3 DNA reads TGTGCCAGCAGCCCCGGACTAGCGGGAGACAATGAGCAGTTCTTC. The V gene is TRBV7-9, the J gene TRBJ2-1; 13 nucleotides match TRBD2. Germline values: CDR1 SEHNR, CDR2 FQNEAQ (reference sequence). The CDR3 is 15 residues long. V trimming: 5 bases; J trimming: 5 bases; junction bases outside the gene matches: 3.

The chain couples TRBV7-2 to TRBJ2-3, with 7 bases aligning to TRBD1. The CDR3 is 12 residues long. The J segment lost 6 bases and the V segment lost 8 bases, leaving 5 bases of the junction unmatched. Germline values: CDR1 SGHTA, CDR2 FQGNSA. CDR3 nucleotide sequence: TGTGCCAGCCGGACAGGAAGTGATACGCAGTATTTT. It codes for CASRTGSDTQYF.

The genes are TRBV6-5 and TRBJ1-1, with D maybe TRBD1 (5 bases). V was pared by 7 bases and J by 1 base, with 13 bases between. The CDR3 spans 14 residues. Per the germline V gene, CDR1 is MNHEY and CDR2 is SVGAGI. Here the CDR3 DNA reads TGTGCCAGCACCAAGGGGAGGAGGAACACTGAAGCTTTCTTT. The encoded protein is CASTKGRRNTEAFF.

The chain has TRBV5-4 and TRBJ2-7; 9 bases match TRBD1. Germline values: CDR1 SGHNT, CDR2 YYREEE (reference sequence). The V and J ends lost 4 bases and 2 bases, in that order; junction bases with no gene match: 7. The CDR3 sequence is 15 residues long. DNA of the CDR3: TGTGCCAGCAGCAATCGGGACAGGGACCCCTACGAGCAGTACTTC. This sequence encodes CASSNRDRDPYEQYF.

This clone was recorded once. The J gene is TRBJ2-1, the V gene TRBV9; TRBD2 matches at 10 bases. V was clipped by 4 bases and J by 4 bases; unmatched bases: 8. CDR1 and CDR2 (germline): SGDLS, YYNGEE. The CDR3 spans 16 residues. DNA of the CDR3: TGTGCCAGCAGCCCCCGGGTAGCGGGAGGTTACAATGAGCAGTTCTTC. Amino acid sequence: CASSPRVAGGYNEQFF. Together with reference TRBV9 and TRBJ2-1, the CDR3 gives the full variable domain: DSGVTQTPKHLITATGQRVTLRCSPRSGDLSVYWYQQSLDQGLQFLIQYYNGEERAKGNILERFSAQQFPDLHSELNLSSLELGDSALYFCASSPRVAGGYNEQFFGPGTRLTVL.

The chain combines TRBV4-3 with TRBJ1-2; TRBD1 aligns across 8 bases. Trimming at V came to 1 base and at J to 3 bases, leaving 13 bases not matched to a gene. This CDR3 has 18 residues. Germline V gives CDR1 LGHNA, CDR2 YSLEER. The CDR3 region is CASSQALARDRLYYGYTF. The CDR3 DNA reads TGCGCCAGCAGCCAAGCTCTTGCCCGGGACAGGTTATACTATGGCTACACCTTC.

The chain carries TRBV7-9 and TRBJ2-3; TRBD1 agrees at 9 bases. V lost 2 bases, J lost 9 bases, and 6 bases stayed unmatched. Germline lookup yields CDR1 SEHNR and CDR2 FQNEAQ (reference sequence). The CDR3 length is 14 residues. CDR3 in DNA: TGTGCCAGCAGCTTATTCCCAGACAGGGGGACGCAGTATTTT. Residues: CASSLFPDRGTQYF.

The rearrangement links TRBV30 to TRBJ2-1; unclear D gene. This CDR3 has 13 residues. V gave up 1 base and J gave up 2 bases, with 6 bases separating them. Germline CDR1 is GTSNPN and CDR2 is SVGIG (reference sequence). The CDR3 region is CAWSGGPYNEQFF. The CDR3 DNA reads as TGTGCCTGGAGTGGTGGCCCCTACAATGAGCAGTTCTTC. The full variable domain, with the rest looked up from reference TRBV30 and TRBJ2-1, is SQTIHQWPATLVQPVGSPLSLECTVEGTSNPNLYWYRQAAGRGLQLLFYSVGIGQISSEVPQNLSASRPQDRQFILSSKKLLLSDSGFYLCAWSGGPYNEQFFGPGTRLTVL.

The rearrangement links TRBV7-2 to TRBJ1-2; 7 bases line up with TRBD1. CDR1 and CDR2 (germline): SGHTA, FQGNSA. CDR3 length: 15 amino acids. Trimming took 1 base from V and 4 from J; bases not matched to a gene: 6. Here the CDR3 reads CASSLDRGSGYGYTF. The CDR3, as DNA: TGTGCCAGCAGCTTAGACAGGGGTAGCGGCTATGGCTACACCTTC.

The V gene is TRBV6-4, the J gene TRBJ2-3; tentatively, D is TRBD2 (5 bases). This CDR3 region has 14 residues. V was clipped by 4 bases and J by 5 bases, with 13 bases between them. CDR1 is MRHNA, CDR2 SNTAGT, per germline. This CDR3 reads CASSVISGGDTQYF. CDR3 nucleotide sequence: TGTGCCAGCAGTGTCATCAGCGGTGGAGATACGCAGTATTTT.

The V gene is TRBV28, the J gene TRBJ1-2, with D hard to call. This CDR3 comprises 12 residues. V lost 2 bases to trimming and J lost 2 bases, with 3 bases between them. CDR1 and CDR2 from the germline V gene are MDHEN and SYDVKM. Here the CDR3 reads CASSLQNYGYTF. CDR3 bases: TGTGCCAGCAGTTTACAAAACTATGGCTACACCTTC.